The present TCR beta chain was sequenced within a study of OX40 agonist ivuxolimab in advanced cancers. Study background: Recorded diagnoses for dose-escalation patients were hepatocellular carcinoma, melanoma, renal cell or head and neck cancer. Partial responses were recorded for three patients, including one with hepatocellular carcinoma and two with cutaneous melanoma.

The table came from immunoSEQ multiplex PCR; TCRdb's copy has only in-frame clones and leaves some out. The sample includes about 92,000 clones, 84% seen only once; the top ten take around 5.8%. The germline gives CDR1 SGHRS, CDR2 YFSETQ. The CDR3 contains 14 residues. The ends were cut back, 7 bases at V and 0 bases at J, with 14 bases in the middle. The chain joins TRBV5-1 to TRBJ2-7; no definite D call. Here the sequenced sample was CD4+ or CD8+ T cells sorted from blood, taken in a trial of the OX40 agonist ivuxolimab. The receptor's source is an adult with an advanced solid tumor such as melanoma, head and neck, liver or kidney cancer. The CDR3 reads CASSQRSSSYEQYF. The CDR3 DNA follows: TGCGCCAGCTCTCAGCGTTCCTCCTCCTACGAGCAGTACTTC.